What follows are 25 T cell receptor beta chains derived from one specimen sequenced in a study of kidney transplant recipient with SARS-CoV-2 infection. Each CDR3 protein is one row after TCRdb ran MiXCR on the reads. The sample has some 220,000 distinct CDR3 sequences, under 30% seen once. This material consisted of a blood sample, taken at baseline and on day 111 from a kidney transplant recipient. The receptors derive from a male patient between 25 and 40 years old who had COVID-19 and was a kidney transplant recipient. Some T cells may be supplied by the graft donor.

V and J are TRBV20-1 and TRBJ2-5, with 8 bases identical to TRBD2. Per germline, CDR1 DFQATT and CDR2 SNEGSKA (reference sequence). This CDR3 has 22 residues. The trim removed 0 bases at V and 4 bases at J, leaving 28 bases unmatched. The CDR3 reads CSARDYRSSAVVLGLEGETQYF. The CDR3 DNA reads as TGCAGTGCTAGAGATTATAGGAGCTCAGCCGTAGTGTTGGGACTAGAAGGAGAGACCCAGTACTTC.

As for this clonotype: This may be a read error: a much more frequent sequence differs by one nucleotide. This chain connects TRBV11-3 to TRBJ2-7; TRBD2 matches 7 bases. This CDR3 has 16 amino acids. CDR1 and CDR2 from the germline V gene are SGHNT and YENEEA. In nucleotides, the CDR3 is TGTGCCGGCAGCTTAGATCCTTGGGGGGGTCTCTACGAGCAGTACTTC. Its translation: CAGSLDPWGGLYEQYF.

The V call is TRBV5-1, the J call TRBJ1-4, with 7 bases matching TRBD1. The trim removed 5 bases at V and 8 bases at J, leaving 18 bases unmatched. Germline V CDR1 and CDR2: SGHRS, YFSETQ. The CDR3 has 17 residues. CDR3 amino acids: CASRVGGGGAGEEKLFF. CDR3 nucleotide sequence: TGCGCCAGCAGGGTAGGTGGAGGGGGCGCAGGTGAAGAAAAACTGTTTTTT.

As concerns this clonotype: Possible read error: a much larger clone is one base away. The chain uses TRBV16 and TRBJ1-5; the match to TRBD1 covers 8 bases. CDR3 length: 19 amino acids. Germline assignment: CDR1 KGHSY and CDR2 FQNENV. Germline trimming cut 1 base from V and 0 bases from J; bases unmatched to any gene: 11. The CDR3 nucleotides are TGTGCCAGCAGCCAATTGACACGGGACAGGTTTTATAGCAATCAGCCCCAGCATTTT. Its translation is CASSQLTRDRFYSNQPQHF.

Many counts were recorded for this clonotype. V and J are TRBV3-1 and TRBJ1-1; no reliable D call. The germline CDR1 and CDR2 sequences are LGHDT and YNNKEL (reference sequence). This CDR3 is 17 amino acids long. V shed 5 bases and J shed 4 bases, with 23 bases lying between them. In DNA, the CDR3 is TGTGCCAGCAGCTACCATCCTCCCATTTCAATTCGCACTGAAGCTTTCTTT. Amino acids: CASSYHPPISIRTEAFF.

Remarks on this clonotype: Since a much larger clone is just one base distant, this may be a read error. The chain has TRBV6-5 and TRBJ2-5; D not resolved. The CDR3 consists of 13 residues. Germline CDR1 is MNHEY and CDR2 is SVGAGI. The CDR3 DNA is TGTGCCAGCAGCGAGACTCGGATGGAGACCCAGTGCTTC. Protein product: CASSETRMETQCF.

This clonotype has just a few counts. A much larger clone lies a single base off, so this may be a read error. This sequence joins TRBV6-6 and TRBJ1-5; possibly TRBD1 for D (5 bases). The germline CDR1 and CDR2 sequences are MNHNY and SVGAGI (reference sequence). V was trimmed by 2 bases and J by 0 bases, leaving 14 bases between them. This CDR3 comprises 17 residues. In nucleotides, the CDR3 is TGTGCCAGCAGTTACGGGACGGAAATAAATAGCAATCAGCCCCAGCATTTT. It encodes CASSYGTEINSNQPQHF.

This clonotype has a count of ten or more. V is TRBV7-7 and J is TRBJ1-2; D is ambiguous. CDR1 and CDR2 (germline): SSHAT, FNYEAQ (reference sequence). Trimming removed 5 bases at V and 4 bases at J, with 23 bases between. This CDR3 is 17 amino acids long. CDR3 sequence: CASSPTTKCRKTYGYTF. The CDR3 DNA reads TGTGCCAGCAGCCCTACAACTAAGTGCCGAAAGACCTATGGCTACACCTTC.

This clonotype has only one observation. This may be a read error: a much more frequent sequence differs by one nucleotide. J is TRBJ2-7 and V is TRBV27; 9 nucleotides align to TRBD1. This CDR3 region has 16 residues. Unmatched junction bases numbered 12, after V lost 6 bases and J lost 3 bases. CDR1 is MNHEY, CDR2 SMNVEV, per germline (reference sequence). The CDR3 DNA follows: TGTGCCAGCAGCTCCACCGGACAGGGGACCCTCTACGAGCAGTACTTC. Amino acid sequence: CASSSTGQGTLYEQYF.

The genes are TRBV14 and TRBJ2-3; the match to TRBD2 covers 9 bases. The CDR3 is made up of 16 amino acids. Losses at the gene ends were 1 base for V and 2 bases for J; bases not matched to a gene: 4. Germline CDR1 is SGHDN and CDR2 is FVKESK. The CDR3 protein is CASSQGSGGNTDTQYF. CDR3 bases: TGTGCCAGCAGCCAAGGTAGCGGGGGAAACACAGATACGCAGTATTTT.

This sequence joins TRBV19 and TRBJ2-5; D tentatively fits TRBD1 or TRBD2 (6 bases each). Trimming left V 6 bases short and J 5 bases short, with 19 bases between. The germline V gene has CDR1 LNHDA and CDR2 SQIVND (reference sequence). This CDR3 spans 15 amino acids. In DNA form, the CDR3 reads TGTGCCAGTAGCCCTCGGGGGCGGAGGGGGGAGACCCAGTACTTC. Protein sequence: CASSPRGRRGETQYF.

Concerning this clonotype: A single base separates this from a much larger clone, so it may be a read error. As DNA, the CDR3 is TGTGCCAGCAGTTACGGCCAGGGCAGTGGCTGCACCTTC. Translating gives CASSYGQGSGCTF. This chain links TRBV6-2 or TRBV6-3 with TRBJ1-2; tentatively, D is TRBD1 (5 bases). The germline V gene encodes CDR1 MNHEY and CDR2 SVGEGT. The CDR3 is 13 residues long.

This clonotype has at least ten counts. V is TRBV28 and J is TRBJ1-6, with 8 bases lining up with TRBD1. CDR3 size: 14 residues. V lost 2 bases and J lost 7; bases outside the gene matches: 1. Germline lookup yields CDR1 MDHEN and CDR2 SYDVKM. The CDR3 coding sequence is TGTGCCAGCAGTTTACCAGGGGGCAATTCACCCCTCCACTTT. Its translation is CASSLPGGNSPLHF.

About this clonotype: Being one base from a much bigger clone, this may be a read error. This rearrangement joins TRBV7-2 to TRBJ2-7; maybe TRBD2 (5 bases). The length of the CDR3 is 13 residues. V lost 6 bases to trimming and J lost 6 bases, with 15 bases between them. Germline V lookup: CDR1 SGHTA, CDR2 FQGNSA. CDR3: CASSSKGGREQYF. The CDR3 region has the DNA TGTGCCAGCAGTTCCAAAGGAGGCCGCGAGCAGTACTTC.

The sample holds many counts of this clonotype. The rearrangement uses TRBV19 and TRBJ2-1; 8 bases fit TRBD2. V lost 3 bases, J lost 7 bases, and 5 bases stayed unmatched. Germline lookup yields CDR1 LNHDA and CDR2 SQIVND (reference sequence). This CDR3 comprises 14 residues. CDR3 bases: TGTGCCAGTAGTATGAGCGGGAGAAATAATGAGCAGTTCTTC. Its protein product is CASSMSGRNNEQFF.

Worth noting for this clonotype: A read error may produce the germline difference seen at one junction end. The CDR3 is CASSRGTLSNQPQHF. DNA for the CDR3: TGCGCCAGCAGCCGAGGGACTCTTAGCAATCAGCCCCAGCATTTT. The chain combines TRBV3-1 with TRBJ1-5, with a weak D call TRBD1 (5 bases). The CDR3 spans 15 residues. CDR1 is LGHDT and CDR2 is YNNKEL in the germline V gene (reference sequence).

The chain uses TRBV3-1 and TRBJ2-7, with D perhaps assigned TRBD1 or TRBD2 (5 bases each). V lost 4 bases to trimming and J lost 9 bases, with 16 bases between them. CDR3 length equals 13 residues. Germline CDR1 reads LGHDT; CDR2 reads YNNKEL (reference sequence). The CDR3 loop is CASSRDHVGWQYF. The DNA of the CDR3 is TGTGCCAGCAGCCGGGACCACGTAGGGTGGCAGTACTTC.

Details on this clonotype: The germline gene is not matched at one end of the junction; a read error may be the cause. The rearrangement links TRBV2 to TRBJ1-6; weak D call: TRBD1 (5 bases). The CDR3 sequence is 13 residues long. Germline V gives CDR1 SNHLY, CDR2 FYNNEI. CDR3 amino acids: CAGRQGLDSPLHF. DNA for the CDR3: TGTGCCGGCAGGCAGGGCCTCGATTCACCCCTCCACTTT.

Of note for this clonotype: A much larger clonotype is one base distant, so this may be a read error. The conserved phenylalanine or tryptophan is not found at the CDR3 terminus, so this likely reflects a read error. The rearrangement links TRBV19 to TRBJ2-1; 9 bases fit TRBD2. The trim removed 8 bases at V and 7 bases at J, leaving 6 bases unmatched. Germline CDR1 LNHDA, CDR2 SQIVND (reference sequence). The CDR3 is made up of 13 amino acids. The chain's CDR3 is CASAGGPGNEQFL. The CDR3 bases are TGTGCCAGTGCGGGGGGGCCTGGGAATGAGCAGTTCCTC.

Only a few counts were recorded for this clonotype. This sequence joins TRBV5-1 and TRBJ2-1, with TRBD2 matching 11 bases. J lost 4 bases, V lost 3 bases, and 9 bases had no gene match. Per the germline V gene, CDR1 is SGHRS and CDR2 is YFSETQ. The CDR3 loop spans 17 amino acids. Here the CDR3 reads CASSSDPTSGKYNEQFF. The CDR3 DNA reads TGCGCCAGCAGCTCCGACCCGACTAGCGGGAAATACAATGAGCAGTTCTTC.

This clonotype has ten or more counts. This chain links TRBV7-2 with TRBJ1-2; D unresolved. Germline V gives CDR1 SGHTA, CDR2 FQGNSA. The ends were cut back, 5 bases at V and 4 bases at J, with 23 bases in the middle. The CDR3 runs to 17 residues. CDR3 bases: TGTGCCAGCAGCGTAGTTCTCAGAGACGGAAAGACCTATGGCTACACCTTC. As protein: CASSVVLRDGKTYGYTF.

A note on this clonotype: A much larger clonotype is one base distant, so this may be a read error. V and J are TRBV7-4 and TRBJ1-2; D unclear. This CDR3 is built from 17 residues. Germline values: CDR1 SGHVT, CDR2 SQSDAQ. V lost 8 bases and J lost 4, with 26 bases in between. The CDR3 DNA sequence: TGTGCCAGCGGCGCCGACGCTTCAGCTCGAAAGACCTATGGCTACACCTTC. It translates to CASGADASARKTYGYTF.

A note on this clonotype: A much larger clone differs by one base, so this may be a read error. The CDR3 protein is CASSHAQGQGYGQYF. As DNA, the CDR3 is TGTGCCAGCAGCCATGCCCAGGGACAGGGCTACGGGCAGTACTTC. V usage is TRBV7-9 and J usage is TRBJ2-7; 9 bases are a match to TRBD1. The germline V gene has CDR1 SEHNR and CDR2 FQNEAQ (reference sequence). This CDR3 region has 15 residues.

In its sample, this clonotype was seen once. A much larger clone lies a single base off, so this may be a read error. The chain uses TRBV6-5 and TRBJ1-1; no clear D gene. Germline CDR1 MNHEY, CDR2 SVGAGI. CDR3 length: 13 amino acids. Here the CDR3 DNA reads TGTGCCGGCAGTTATTACGGAGCCCATGGAGCTTTCTTT. Translating gives CAGSYYGAHGAFF.

This clonotype was seen ten or more times. The chain uses TRBV27 and TRBJ2-7; tentative D call: TRBD1 (5 bases). CDR3 length: 13 residues. With 3 bases removed from V and 4 bases from J, the gap between germline ends came to 10 bases. Germline V gene data show CDR1 as MNHEY and CDR2 as SMNVEV (reference sequence). For the CDR3, the DNA is TGTGCCAGCAGTTTGCCAGGGAAATACGAGCAGTACTTC. Protein: CASSLPGKYEQYF.